This T cell receptor (beta chain) is drawn from a study of shared clonotypes between healthy human individuals. Study-level points and caveats: Researchers found naive subsets generally carried larger estimated richness than memory subsets.

Concerning this clone itself: Its matching antigen is unknown.

The CDR3 runs to 15 residues. Germline CDR1 is MNHEY and CDR2 is SVGAGI. The germline V and J ends were trimmed by 3 bases and 4 bases, with 15 bases remaining between them. The assay used deep level. Clones were sequenced by immunoSEQ multiplex PCR, and TCRdb holds only the in-frame ones, with some missing. The sample shows some 2 million clones, roughly 94% of them seen only once. The receptor's source is a man between 18 and 29 years old in good health. The V and J genes are TRBV6-5 and TRBJ1-1; possible D gene TRBD1, 6 bases. The sample taken for sequencing was naive CD4+ T cells sorted from blood. The subset: CD45RA+ positively selected. The CDR3 loop is CASSYGAGGPTEAFF. DNA of the CDR3: TGTGCCAGCAGTTATGGTGCGGGGGGCCCCACTGAAGCTTTCTTT.